The 9 T cell receptor beta chains below all came from one sample that was sequenced in a study of T cell responses to AZD1222 COVID-19 vaccine. Clones were sequenced by immunoSEQ multiplex PCR, and TCRdb holds only the in-frame ones, with some missing. The repertoire holds 130,000 or so clones, with 85% to 95% as singletons. Material: peripheral blood, obtained on day 0 of AZD1222 vaccination. The source is an adult in good health.

DNA of the CDR3: TGTGCCAGCAGCACACAGGGATTAGGTGAAAAACTGTTTTTT. This codes for CASSTQGLGEKLFF. V usage is TRBV6-5 and J usage is TRBJ1-4; weak D call: TRBD1 (6 bases). Trimming cost V 6 bases and J 7 bases, with 15 bases left between them. Germline assignment: CDR1 MNHEY and CDR2 SVGAGI. The CDR3 is 14 residues long.

The chain couples TRBV19 to TRBJ2-1, with TRBD2 as a possible D gene (6 bases). Germline CDR1 is LNHDA and CDR2 is SQIVND (reference sequence). CDR3 length: 15 amino acids. With 1 base removed from V and 6 bases from J, the gap between germline ends came to 13 bases. The CDR3 region is CASSIVTGVINEQFF. The CDR3 DNA reads TGTGCCAGTAGTATAGTGACGGGAGTTATCAATGAGCAGTTCTTC.

The chain links TRBV6-4 to TRBJ2-3; 7 nucleotides match TRBD2. The length of the CDR3 is 14 residues. Germline V gene lookup returns CDR1 MRHNA and CDR2 SNTAGT. Trimming took 2 bases from V and 1 from J; bases not matched to a gene: 0. As DNA, the CDR3 is TGTGCCAGCAGTGACCGGGGGGGCACAGATACGCAGTATTTT. Encoded protein: CASSDRGGTDTQYF.

V is TRBV5-4 and J is TRBJ1-2; D gene unclear. This CDR3 spans 13 amino acids. In germline, CDR1 is SGHNT, CDR2 YYREEE (reference sequence). Trimming removed 3 bases from V and 7 bases from J, with 13 bases in between. CDR3 sequence reads: CASSSDPESGYTF. As DNA, the CDR3 is TGTGCCAGCAGCTCCGATCCAGAAAGTGGCTACACCTTC.

Only one count was recorded for this clone. The genes are TRBV5-1 and TRBJ1-6, with D tentatively TRBD1 (5 bases). The CDR3 runs to 15 residues. Trimming stripped 0 bases from V and 5 bases from J, with 9 bases between. CDR1 and CDR2 from the germline V gene are SGHRS and YFSETQ. CDR3 sequence (DNA): TGCGCCAGCAGCTTGGAGGTCAGGGATAATTCACCCCTCCACTTT. Translating gives CASSLEVRDNSPLHF.

The chain carries TRBV12-5 and TRBJ2-7; D gene unclear. Germline CDR1 LGHNT, CDR2 FRNRAP. V was clipped by 1 base and J by 10 bases, with 8 bases between them. There are 11 residues in the CDR3. Written as DNA, the CDR3 is TGTGCTAGTGGTTTGGGTGCAGACCAGTACTTC. It yields the protein CASGLGADQYF.

V gene TRBV28 combines with J gene TRBJ2-7, with 10 bases identical to TRBD1. This CDR3 is 17 amino acids long. V dropped 5 bases and J dropped 5; count of bases not matched to a gene: 15. Per germline, CDR1 MDHEN and CDR2 SYDVKM. CDR3 loop: CASSATPRGQGLNEQYF. The CDR3 region has the DNA TGTGCCAGCAGTGCCACCCCACGGGGACAGGGGTTGAACGAGCAGTACTTC.

CDR3 region: CASRRGSNQPQHF. Written as DNA, the CDR3 is TGTGCCAGCAGGCGAGGGAGCAATCAGCCCCAGCATTTT. The chain employs TRBV7-2 and TRBJ1-5; D gene uncertain. This CDR3 contains 13 residues. Germline CDR1 SGHTA, CDR2 FQGNSA. Trimming removed 6 bases at V and 1 base at J, with 7 bases between.

This clone has at least ten counts. The chain employs TRBV4-3 and TRBJ2-1; D may be TRBD2 (5 bases). CDR3 size: 15 residues. Trimming removed 4 bases from V and 1 base from J, with 11 bases in between. Germline loops: CDR1 LGHNA, CDR2 YSLEER. CDR3 protein: CASSPGSRSYNEQFF. CDR3 nucleotide sequence: TGCGCCAGCAGCCCGGGGTCTAGATCCTACAATGAGCAGTTCTTC.